This entry concerns a single T cell receptor beta chain. One base away lies a much larger clone, so this may be a sequencing read error. This entry belongs to a study of T cells in Graves' hyperthyroidism and ophthalmopathy. Clinical Activity Scores of at least 3, NOSPECS grades of at least 4 and durations under 3 months characterized ophthalmopathy patients. Every diagnosis used clinical symptoms, serum thyroxine and TRAb, thyroid ultrasound and orbital computed tomography. Around 10 ml fresh peripheral blood yielded the PBMCs. The source material, RNA transcripts, was used to amplify TCR beta CDR3 regions. First-round RT-PCR targeting the TCR CDR3 was performed with the HTBI primer set. TCRdb passed the multiplex PCR reads through MiXCR, listing each CDR3 protein once. The sample yields some 650,000 distinct CDR3 sequences, more than 15% seen once. Sequencing input: blood. This sequence was found in a woman aged 40 to 50 with Graves' ophthalmopathy.

DNA for the CDR3: TGTGCCAGCAGCCTCGTAGACGGGCAGTACTTC. Translation gives CASSLVDGQYF. The V and J genes are TRBV28 and TRBJ2-7; D call uncertain. CDR3 size: 11 residues. Trimming took off 6 bases at V and 9 bases at J, with 12 bases between the two ends. Germline V gene data show CDR1 as MDHEN and CDR2 as SYDVKM.